These T cell receptor beta chains were read from a single sample in a study of response to subunit inactivated influenza vaccine. From the RT-PCR reads, TCRdb called clonotypes with MiXCR, one entry per CDR3 protein. The sample includes some 800,000 distinct CDR3 sequences, over 20% of them seen just once. The sequences come from PBMCs from blood, collected 4 to 6 days after vaccination. The receptor source for this set is a man in his forties or fifties who received an inactivated influenza vaccine. Both conserved end residues are part of each CDR3. D genes are given only for firm matches.

V: TRBV11-1
J: TRBJ1-4
D: NA
length: 14
CDR3: CASSPGRGGEKLFF

V: TRBV7-9
J: TRBJ2-5
D: NA
length: 16
CDR3: CASSLVPTGLLETQYF

V: TRBV24-1
J: TRBJ1-5
D: NA
length: 14
CDR3: CATSDGWSNQPQHF

V: TRBV20-1
J: TRBJ2-5
D: TRBD2
length: 18
CDR3: CSARDHALLAGVGETQYF

V: TRBV10-3
J: TRBJ2-7
D: TRBD2
length: 20
CDR3: CAISGAPGLAGVIISYEQYF

V: TRBV3-1
J: TRBJ1-1
D: NA
length: 11
CDR3: CASSQQTEAFF

V: TRBV2
J: TRBJ2-1
D: TRBD1
length: 13
CDR3: CASSVGTGFEQFF

V: TRBV5-1
J: TRBJ2-2
D: NA
length: 15
CDR3: CASSLRQENTGELFF

V: TRBV4-1
J: TRBJ2-3
D: NA
length: 13
CDR3: CASSQAGDYTQYF

V: TRBV7-2
J: TRBJ2-1
D: TRBD2
length: 15
CDR3: CASSFLAGWVNEQFF

V: TRBV29-1
J: TRBJ2-7
D: NA
length: 13
CDR3: CSVEDQGSHEQYF

V: TRBV7-3
J: TRBJ2-3
D: TRBD2
length: 19
CDR3: CASSSSGATSATSTDTQYF

V: TRBV12-3/TRBV12-4
J: TRBJ1-1
D: NA
length: 14
CDR3: CASAYGRGRDGAFF

V: TRBV12-3/TRBV12-4
J: TRBJ1-4
D: TRBD1
length: 15
CDR3: CASSRDRAINEKLFF

V: TRBV29-1
J: TRBJ2-7
D: NA
length: 13
CDR3: CSVDVGHPYEQHF

V: TRBV27
J: TRBJ2-7
D: TRBD2
length: 16
CDR3: CASSLYPSGRNYEQYF

V: TRBV6-2/TRBV6-3
J: TRBJ1-4
D: NA
length: 11
CDR3: CASRIAEKLFF

V: TRBV7-2
J: TRBJ2-1
D: TRBD2
length: 15
CDR3: CASSPTGGGLFEQFF

V: TRBV28
J: TRBJ2-5
D: NA
length: 14
CDR3: CASSPLTSTETQYF

V: TRBV20-1
J: TRBJ2-5
D: NA
length: 14
CDR3: CSAIVLAHPQTQYF

V: TRBV19
J: TRBJ2-3
D: TRBD2
length: 14
CDR3: CASKKAGGTDTQYF

V: TRBV4-3
J: TRBJ2-3
D: NA
length: 14
CDR3: CASSPEQSTDTQYF

V: TRBV15
J: TRBJ2-5
D: NA
length: 14
CDR3: CATSRDQGSETQYF

V: TRBV11-2
J: TRBJ2-7
D: NA
length: 14
CDR3: CASSPVGTSYEQYF

V: TRBV12-3/TRBV12-4
J: TRBJ2-3
D: TRBD2
length: 13
CDR3: CASRGGGADTQYF

V: TRBV5-1
J: TRBJ2-5
D: NA
length: 15
CDR3: CASSLVGAPKETQYF

V: TRBV7-8
J: TRBJ2-6
D: NA
length: 14
CDR3: CASSAQSGANVLTF

V: TRBV12-3/TRBV12-4
J: TRBJ1-2
D: TRBD1
length: 15
CDR3: CASRLGQGANYGYTF

V: TRBV7-2
J: TRBJ2-3
D: NA
length: 14
CDR3: CASSLDGATDTQYF

V: TRBV28
J: TRBJ1-2
D: NA
length: 15
CDR3: CASKPAGMESYGYTF

V: TRBV4-3
J: TRBJ1-6
D: TRBD1
length: 17
CDR3: CASSQKTGRPYNSPLHF

V: TRBV15
J: TRBJ1-5
D: NA
length: 14
CDR3: CATSFTLIRQPQHF

V: TRBV2
J: TRBJ2-5
D: NA
length: 18
CDR3: CTCSSGDRFGPVGETQYF

V: TRBV6-2/TRBV6-3
J: TRBJ1-6
D: TRBD1
length: 18
CDR3: CASSATLGQGLYNSPLHF

V: TRBV7-2
J: TRBJ2-5
D: NA
length: 16
CDR3: CASSLEKSNTQETQYF

V: TRBV3-1
J: TRBJ2-3
D: TRBD2
length: 15
CDR3: CASSRSGVGTDTQYF

V: TRBV7-9
J: TRBJ2-1
D: TRBD1
length: 14
CDR3: CASSLEIGTAKQFF

V: TRBV4-1
J: TRBJ2-3
D: NA
length: 16
CDR3: CASSPGVGPGTDTQYF

V: TRBV20-1
J: TRBJ2-3
D: NA
length: 11
CDR3: CSALQRDTQYF

V: TRBV12-3/TRBV12-4
J: TRBJ2-1
D: NA
length: 14
CDR3: CASSPAGRGDEQFF

V: TRBV25-1
J: TRBJ2-7
D: NA
length: 12
CDR3: CASSEWVGEQYF

V: TRBV12-3/TRBV12-4
J: TRBJ1-1
D: NA
length: 14
CDR3: CASSSGVTGTEAFF

V: TRBV29-1
J: TRBJ2-7
D: NA
length: 11
CDR3: CSVGIGYEQYF

V: TRBV10-3
J: TRBJ2-5
D: TRBD2
length: 12
CDR3: CATGTSVETQYF

V: TRBV7-9
J: TRBJ2-3
D: NA
length: 14
CDR3: CASVKGGGADTQYF

V: TRBV7-9
J: TRBJ2-1
D: NA
length: 12
CDR3: CASGLLGFEQFF

V: TRBV6-5
J: TRBJ2-7
D: TRBD1
length: 15
CDR3: CASSPSTGVYYEQYF

V: TRBV11-2
J: TRBJ2-5
D: TRBD2
length: 19
CDR3: CASSLRSAALAGAEGTQYF